This is a list of T cell receptor beta chains from one sample in a study of cytomegalovirus exposure and HLA in healthy donors. Clones were sequenced by immunoSEQ multiplex PCR, and TCRdb holds only the in-frame ones, with some missing. The data show some 75,000 clones, with roughly 79% seen just once and over 4.5% held by the top ten. The sample was PBMCs. These receptors were collected from a man between 18 and 29 years old in good health and CMV-seropositive. The CDR3 runs from the conserved cysteine through the conserved F or W. D genes are given only for firm matches. Expanded clones are given a class, and other clones once, few, many or no size at all.

D gene	clone size	V gene	J gene	CDR3 DNA	CDR3 protein
TRBD2	once	TRBV29-1	TRBJ2-7	TGCAGCGTGCGGGGGTTAAGCTACGAGCAGTACTTC	CSVRGLSYEQYF
.	.	TRBV25-1	TRBJ2-7	TGTGCCAGCAGGGCGGGACAGATCTACGAGCAGTACTTC	CASRAGQIYEQYF
.	few	TRBV10-3	TRBJ1-4	TGTGCCATCAGCGATCGGGATCATCTTCGACGACTGTTTTTT	CAISDRDHLRRLFF
.	.	TRBV11-2	TRBJ2-1	TGTGCCAGCAGCTTACCGGGACAAGGAAATGAGCAGTTCTTC	CASSLPGQGNEQFF
TRBD1	.	TRBV9	TRBJ1-2	TGTGCCAGCAGCGTAGGGAACAGGGGAAGCTATGGCTACACCTTC	CASSVGNRGSYGYTF
.	.	TRBV6-5	TRBJ1-4	TGTGCCAGCAGTTACGCCCGAGCGTGGGAAAAACTGTTTTTT	CASSYARAWEKLFF
.	once	TRBV7-6	TRBJ2-5	TGTGCCAGCAGCCCCCTTCAAGAGACCCAGTACTTC	CASSPLQETQYF
.	.	TRBV2	TRBJ1-5	TGTGCCAGCAGTGGGGGGCAGAAGGAAGATACCCAGCATTTT	CASSGGQKEDTQHF
TRBD2	.	TRBV6-5	TRBJ2-1	TGTGCCAGCAGTTACAGGCTAGCGGGAGGCAATGAGCAGTTCTTC	CASSYRLAGGNEQFF
.	.	TRBV6-5	TRBJ2-2	TGTGCCAGCAAGCGGGCCACCGGGGAGCTGTTTTTT	CASKRATGELFF
.	once	TRBV29-1	TRBJ2-7	TGCAGCGTTGAGGACCGGCCGGGACTGGTAATCGAGCAGTACTTC	CSVEDRPGLVIEQYF
.	.	TRBV21-1	TRBJ2-7	TGTGCCAGCAGCAAAGTTAGTCGTAGGACAGGGGGCTCCTACGAGCAGTACTTC	CASSKVSRRTGGSYEQYF
.	.	TRBV7-6	TRBJ2-3	TGTGCCAGCAGCTTTGTGGAGAGCACAGATACGCAGTATTTT	CASSFVESTDTQYF
TRBD2	few	TRBV29-1	TRBJ2-1	TGCAGCGTTGAAGATCGAAGCGGGAGGGTCGATGAGCAGTTCTTC	CSVEDRSGRVDEQFF
.	few	TRBV2	TRBJ2-7	TGTGCCAGCATAGGAACTAGTAGAGATTACGAGCAGTACTTC	CASIGTSRDYEQYF
.	.	TRBV27	TRBJ1-5	TGTGCCAGCAGGACAGCCCTCAATCAGCCCCAGCATTTT	CASRTALNQPQHF
.	few	TRBV6-5	TRBJ1-3	TGTGCCAGCAGTTACTCGGGAGGGTGGTCTGGAAACACCATATATTTT	CASSYSGGWSGNTIYF
.	.	TRBV6-5	TRBJ1-3	TGTGCCAGCAGGTCCAGTGGAAACACCATATATTTT	CASRSSGNTIYF
.	.	TRBV7-9	TRBJ2-2	TGTGCCAGCAGGATGGGCCACACCGGGGAGCTGTTTTTT	CASRMGHTGELFF
TRBD2	few	TRBV2	TRBJ2-1	TGTGCCAGCAGTGAAGTAGTCGGGAGGAGGGAGCAGTTCTTC	CASSEVVGRREQFF
.	.	TRBV29-1	TRBJ2-7	TGCAGCGTTGGGGAGAGCTCCTACGAGCAGTACTTC	CSVGESSYEQYF
TRBD1	.	TRBV28	TRBJ1-1	TGTGCCAGCAGCCCGGGACAGGCATTCGGGACTTTCTTT	CASSPGQAFGTFF
TRBD2	.	TRBV7-9	TRBJ2-5	TGTGCCAGCAGCTTAGATTCCACTAGCGGGATACAAGAGACCCAGTACTTC	CASSLDSTSGIQETQYF
TRBD2	.	TRBV15	TRBJ2-7	TGTGCCACCAGCAGAGAAGCGGGACCCAGCTCCTACGAGCAGTACTTC	CATSREAGPSSYEQYF
.	.	TRBV2	TRBJ1-1	TGTGCCAGCAAAATTGACAAAAACACTGAAGCTTTCTTT	CASKIDKNTEAFF
.	.	TRBV6-5	TRBJ1-5	TGTGCCAGCAGTAGGAGGGTCAATCAGCCCCAGCATTTT	CASSRRVNQPQHF
.	.	TRBV2	TRBJ2-7	TGTGCCAGCAGCGAACCCCAGACGCTTCAGGCACACCCAAGCTCCTACGAGCAGTACTTC	CASSEPQTLQAHPSSYEQYF
.	.	TRBV9	TRBJ2-5	TGTGCCAGCAGCGCCGACATCCAAGAGACCCAGTACTTC	CASSADIQETQYF
.	.	TRBV5-1	TRBJ1-5	TGCGCCAGCAGCTTCTCAGACTTCAGCAATCAGCCCCAGCATTTT	CASSFSDFSNQPQHF
TRBD1	.	TRBV6-5	TRBJ2-1	TGTGCCAGCAGAGCTAGACAGGGACGTGAGCAGTTCTTC	CASRARQGREQFF
.	.	TRBV6-1	TRBJ2-7	TGTGCCAGCAGTGAAGCCACAAGCTACGAGCAGTACTTC	CASSEATSYEQYF
.	.	TRBV4-2	TRBJ1-2	TGTGCCAGCAGCCAAGGCGGTGGGGAGGGTAACTATGGCTACACCTTC	CASSQGGGEGNYGYTF
.	.	TRBV9	TRBJ2-7	TGTGCCAGCAGCGTAGCCTCCAGTTTCTCCTACGAGCAGTACTTC	CASSVASSFSYEQYF
.	.	TRBV5-1	TRBJ2-1	TGCGCCAGCAGCTTGGAACAGGGCCCATACAATGAGCAGTTCTTC	CASSLEQGPYNEQFF
.	.	TRBV7-9	TRBJ1-1	TGTGCCAGCAGCACCCAGACAGGATTGAACACTGAAGCTTTCTTT	CASSTQTGLNTEAFF
.	.	TRBV18	TRBJ2-7	TGTGCCAGCTCACCGACGGAGGACTACGAGCAGTACTTC	CASSPTEDYEQYF
TRBD2	.	TRBV4-1	TRBJ2-1	TGCGCCAGCAGAAAGGGACTAGCGGGAGATAATGAGCAGTTCTTC	CASRKGLAGDNEQFF
TRBD2	.	TRBV6-5	TRBJ2-7	TGTGCCAGCAGTCCCCTAGCGGGAGGGCCCGGAGAGCAGTACTTC	CASSPLAGGPGEQYF
.	once	TRBV6-1	TRBJ1-1	TGTGCCAGCAGTAGGTCAGGGCACACTGAAGCTTTCTTT	CASSRSGHTEAFF
.	.	TRBV10-1	TRBJ2-1	TGCGCCAGCAGCGAGGCTAGCCCCTACAATGAGCAGTTCTTC	CASSEASPYNEQFF
TRBD1	.	TRBV7-9	TRBJ1-1	TGTGCCAGCAGCCGGCCCCAGGACAGGGGCGCTTTCTTT	CASSRPQDRGAFF
.	.	TRBV29-1	TRBJ2-7	TGCAGCGCTACCGCTTCCTCCTACGAGCAGTACTTC	CSATASSYEQYF
.	.	TRBV5-1	TRBJ2-5	TGCGCCAGCAGCTTTCGTTCGTACCAAGAGACCCAGTACTTC	CASSFRSYQETQYF
TRBD1	.	TRBV6-5	TRBJ2-7	TGTGCCAGCAGCCAGGGGGACGAGCAGTACTTC	CASSQGDEQYF
.	.	TRBV4-2	TRBJ2-1	TGTGCCAGCAGCCAAGGGGGCCGCTCCTACAATGAGCAGTTCTTC	CASSQGGRSYNEQFF
TRBD2	.	TRBV15	TRBJ2-2	TGTGCCACCAGCAGTTTAGCGGGGAACACCGGGGAGCTGTTTTTT	CATSSLAGNTGELFF
.	.	TRBV6-1	TRBJ1-2	TGTGCCAGCAGTGTCGATCAGGACTATGGCTACACCTTC	CASSVDQDYGYTF
TRBD1	.	TRBV2	TRBJ2-5	TGTGCCAGCAGGACGGACAGGGGCTCACGGGAGACCCAGTACTTC	CASRTDRGSRETQYF
TRBD1	.	TRBV18	TRBJ1-1	TGTGCCAGCTCAACTTTAGGGACAGATGCTGAAGCTTTCTTT	CASSTLGTDAEAFF
TRBD1	.	TRBV4-1	TRBJ2-7	TGCGCCAGCAGCCAAGGCGGGACAGGGCTCTACGAGCAGTACTTC	CASSQGGTGLYEQYF
.	.	TRBV7-6	TRBJ2-5	TGTGCCAGCAGCTTAGAAGGGGGAGCGACCCAGTACTTC	CASSLEGGATQYF
.	.	TRBV29-1	TRBJ1-1	TGCAGCGTTGGAAGGGGTCTCACTGAAGCTTTCTTT	CSVGRGLTEAFF
TRBD1	.	TRBV5-1	TRBJ2-7	TGCGCCAGCAGCTTGCACCTTCTCGCCGGACAGGGCTACGAGCAGTACTTC	CASSLHLLAGQGYEQYF
.	few	TRBV7-9	TRBJ1-2	TGTGCCAGCAGCAGCCCGGGACTAGGCTATGGCTACACCTTC	CASSSPGLGYGYTF
TRBD2	.	TRBV7-3	TRBJ2-1	TGTGCCAGCAGCTCGAGGGGACTATACAATGAGCAGTTCTTC	CASSSRGLYNEQFF
.	.	TRBV6-5	TRBJ2-1	TGTGCCAGCAGTTTAGGCGGAGTATACAATGAGCAGTTCTTC	CASSLGGVYNEQFF
TRBD2	.	TRBV4-1	TRBJ2-7	TGCGCCAGCAGGCAGACTAGCGTCTCCTACGAGCAGTACTTC	CASRQTSVSYEQYF